Reported below is one T cell receptor beta chain. There is no known antigen for this receptor. No per-base quality is available; no much larger clone lies one base away. This entry is derived from a study of cytomegalovirus exposure and HLA in healthy donors (dated by TCRdb to about 2017). With regard to the full study: According to an earlier analysis of around 600 of the donors, 150 million to 200 million T cells yielded 90 million to 140 million unique TCR beta sequences and roughly 280 Gb of sequence data. To predict cytomegalovirus infection status, the study combined high-throughput TCR immunosequencing, statistical association of individual TCRs with disease status, and machine learning. To study patterns of TCR occurrence, a later analysis re-analyzed previously published TCR beta repertoires from hundreds of donors and added high-resolution HLA genotyping. HLA typing covered class I and class II loci at four-digit resolution. The study profiled the T cell repertoires of under 850 subjects by immunosequencing and related them to cytomegalovirus serostatus. Alongside the repertoire data, information on donor age, sex, ethnicity and CMV serostatus was compiled. The genetic ancestry cluster associated with self-reported Caucasian donors included 80% to 90% of the roughly 380 genotyped donors. In a later genetic analysis, genome-wide SNP genotypes for about 60% of the 666 donors were used, and that subset was treated as a discovery cohort. In addition to the first cohort of 666 subjects, a separate validation cohort of 120 different subjects was used. Among roughly 400 genotyped donors of the cohort, an average of approximately 240,000 unique TCR beta nucleotide sequences was sequenced per donor, of which about 19% were non-productive. The study aimed to test whether cataloging public T cell receptors could reveal signatures of past pathogen exposure. An earlier analysis of 587 of the donors applied high-throughput TCR beta sequencing to assess whether each TCR beta V gene segment acted as functional or pseudogenic. All discovery cohort repertoires had been generated on a single sequencing platform. An early release that covered fewer than 750 HLA-typed donors contained about 290 gigabases of sequencing data and 85 million to 100 million unique TCR sequences. Typing coverage varied by locus: roughly 620-640 donors for A, B, C, DRB1 and DQB1; approximately 500 for DQA1; some 610 for DPA1; roughly 450 for DPB1. Five DR-DQ haplotypes were handled as single units for association and clustering because linkage in the cohort was strong. Rather than using new phenotypic data, the later analysis identified candidate immune exposures from TCR beta sequences and from how often those sequences occurred across donors. What the authors observed across the whole study: In a later genetic analysis, fewer N-insertions in productive TCRs were reported among donors in an Asian-associated ancestry cluster than the approximately 670-donor mean. The presence/absence analyses assumed that sequencing depth was roughly uniform across donors, and that assumption may not be true. A later analysis found that TCR association rates varied across HLA loci, with DRB1 alleles showing the most associated TCRs and HLA-C alleles the fewest. In a later analysis, HLA-associated TCR beta chains were found to be more clonally expanded and to have lower generation probabilities than equally common non-associated chains. Correlated functional status among segregating V segments might be attributable to linkage disequilibrium, but an unknown experimental factor could not be ruled out. Most TCR sequences were seen in very few donors, while some public TCRs were found in many individuals. This cohort had only TCR beta chains sequenced, and the lack of alpha or paired-chain data limited which features could be detected. A later analysis associated about 17,000 TCR beta sequences with specific HLA alleles at a false discovery rate of 0.05. A total of 150 to 200 TCR beta chains were listed by the study as associated with cytomegalovirus. A later analysis found that most CMV-associated TCR beta chains appeared HLA-restricted, with HLA associations seemingly driven largely by CMV exposure. A cluster of highly shared sequence variants was judged likely to be a technical artifact of the sequencing pipeline. Strong co-occurrence of HLA alleles, especially DR and DQ, made assigning TCR associations to individual alleles difficult. It was suggested by the authors that the approach could potentially be generalized to other disease states and immunological phenotypes. In vitro tests confirmed that a few of the cytomegalovirus-associated TCR beta chains recognize cytomegalovirus antigens. Because HLA typing was missing for some donors at each locus, association tests included only the typed subset. Some IMGT-functional V segments, including TRBV6-2 and TRBV6-3, could not be told apart with the 87-base-pair reads, so those segments were excluded. Because counts were too low, fewer than 20 rarely observed V segments, including chromosome 9 orphons, were excluded from the earlier analysis of 500 to 700 of the donors. In an earlier analysis of approximately 590 of the donors, most TCR beta V segments appeared in productive rearrangements about 87% or about 30% of the time, broadly matching IMGT annotations. V-gene and J-gene trimming of TCR beta chains was associated with a missense DCLRE1C variant in a later genetic analysis, and the association was replicated in an independent cohort. A further reported finding was that TCR beta sequences accurately predicted the HLA-A and HLA-B alleles for most subjects in the first cohort. For the cohort, immune exposure information was limited to CMV serostatus. A later analysis reported that several top co-occurrence clusters appeared linked to parvovirus B19, influenza, CMV and Epstein-Barr virus. In both the original and validation cohorts, the classifier was reported to diagnose cytomegalovirus status with high specificity and sensitivity.

Receptors were amplified or captured by the immunoSEQ multiplex PCR assay. For the multiplex PCR, a mixture combining 60 forward primers for TCR Vbeta segments and 13 reverse primers for TCR Jbeta segments was used. The CDR3 region of rearranged TCR beta genes was amplified from genomic DNA with a multiplex PCR assay. Amplified TCR beta libraries were sequenced as 87-base-pair reads on the Illumina HiSeq System. In the original analysis: A later analysis counted about 80 million unique TCR beta chains across the 650 to 700 repertoires, and some 11 million of these chains were shared by at least two donors. To remove PCR and sequencing errors, raw reads were error-corrected and collapsed into unique sequences using a nearest-neighbor algorithm that merged closely related sequences. Alignment of CDR3 sequences to IMGT reference sequences was used to assign V, D and J gene segments. For a sequence to be retained, a match of at least six nucleotides to both a V gene segment and a J gene segment was required. A rearrangement was called productive if the CDR3 had no stop codons and remained in frame with V and J, and every other rearrangement was called non-productive. CDR3 was defined according to IMGT convention as the region running from the second conserved V-encoded cysteine to the conserved J-encoded phenylalanine. Sequences without an unambiguous match to a single V gene segment were excluded from the earlier analysis of about 600 of the donors. An earlier analysis of 587 of the donors called V segments functional above 56.7% productive rearrangements and segregating when the between-donor standard deviation exceeded 5%. A statistical classification framework was built to diagnose cytomegalovirus status from the catalog of TCR beta chain sequences. A later analysis assigned V and J genes by comparing TCR nucleotide sequences with IMGT/GENE-DB human TR gene sequences. The TCRdist pipeline was used in a later analysis to assign CDR3 sequences and most-parsimonious VDJ recombination scenarios. In a later analysis, each TCR beta chain was defined by its CDR3 amino acid sequence together with its V-gene family, and reads lacking a unique V-gene family were excluded. As a way to deal with suspected cross-contamination and a sequencing artifact, a later analysis dropped more than 500 nucleotide sequences that were highly shared and had low generation probability. In a later analysis, a clonal expansion index was calculated for each public chain from normalized within-repertoire ranks of inferred template counts. In a later analysis, generation probabilities were computed with a VDJ recombination model fitted to out-of-frame rearrangements, and the resulting probabilities were checked against IGoR. A later analysis scored TCR-TCR, TCR-HLA and TCR-CMV co-occurrence with hypergeometric tests, applying a repertoire-size bias correction to TCR pairs. False discovery rates were estimated in a later analysis by permuting HLA or CMV assignments 20 times. A later analysis grouped co-occurring TCRs with DBSCAN, adding TCRdist sequence similarity when clustering within HLA-allele-positive subsets. Repertoires with fewer than 30,000 or more than 120,000 public chains, plus five repertoires with anomalous nucleotide sharing, were excluded from co-occurrence clustering. Imported from immuneACCESS, the table was reduced by TCRdb to in-frame sequences with V and J called. These copies leave out some clones; in studies compared against another copy, an unresolved V gene accounts for under half, and the cause of the remainder is not known. The V and J calls and clone size were taken over from that table, and D and trimming were inferred from the DNA. This sample comprises about 130,000 clones, approximately 80% of them detected only once. The ten most abundant clones make up about 2% of the sample.

Looking up the germline V gene yields CDR1 KGHSH and CDR2 LQKENI. The CDR3 numbers 13 residues from cysteine through phenylalanine. The kept DNA is CDR3 alone, 39 bases in frame from the first base. V gives up 4 bases and J gives up 1 base, and the segment between their germline ends measures 7 bases. In total, around 600 healthy bone marrow donors made up the cohort. At the time of sampling, all cohort members were nominally healthy, though unrecorded immune exposures were likely present. The donor tested CMV seronegative, placing the donor among the roughly 400 seronegative members of the cohort. A peripheral blood sample was provided by each donor, and peripheral blood mononuclear cells were used for TCR beta sequencing. The Qiagen DNeasy Blood Extraction Kit was used to extract genomic DNA from the blood cell samples.

The chain links TRBV18 with TRBJ1-1, with the D gene not confidently named. Specimen: PBMCs. The sequence derives from a young man in good health and CMV-seronegative. The sequenced DNA: TGTGCCAGCTCACGTGGGCAGAACACTGAAGCTTTCTTT. Protein translation: CASSRGQNTEAFF.